These T cell receptor beta chains were read from a single sample in a study of cytomegalovirus exposure and HLA in healthy donors. Only in-frame clones appear in the TCRdb table, and some are missing; sequencing was by immunoSEQ multiplex PCR. The sample has fewer than 200,000 clones; 80% are singletons. Sequenced input: PBMCs. These receptors originate from a woman between 50 and 59 years old in good health and CMV-seropositive. CDR3s include the opening cysteine and the closing phenylalanine or tryptophan. A D gene is named only where the DNA matches it firmly. Clone size, where shown, is once, few, many, or a class for clones that have expanded.

D	size	V	CDR3
TRBD1	.	TRBV7-3	CASSQGAGQGLYTQYF
.	.	TRBV4-2	CASSQVGGEITDTQYF
TRBD1	.	TRBV5-1	CASSSTDRVEVEQYF
TRBD1	.	TRBV11-1	CASSLARTGNTEAFF
.	.	TRBV30	CAWSGQRNSPLHF
TRBD1	.	TRBV5-5	CASSPLEGARAQHF
.	.	TRBV9	CASSLAGFGTEAFF
TRBD2	.	TRBV6-5	CASSYSGGALQETQYF
TRBD2	.	TRBV9	CASSVVAGIDTQYF
TRBD2	.	TRBV18	CASSPPLLAGVGDTQYF
.	few	TRBV7-9	CASSLLVVVGGEAFF
.	once	TRBV21-1	CASSKARYEQYF
.	.	TRBV28	CASSSPDTDTQYF
.	once	TRBV7-7	CASSPGLGDTGEQYF
TRBD2	.	TRBV29-1	CSVETSSQETQYF